A single sample gave rise to the 8 T cell receptor beta chains below, sequenced in a study of metastatic and nonmetastatic thyroid tumors. All patients reached thyroid surgery having received no treatment beforehand. With MiXCR, TCRdb called clones anew from the PCR reads. The sample consists of around 20,000 clones, roughly 23% of them appearing once. Sequencing was done on a sample of tumor tissue. Receptor source: a female donor with papillary thyroid cancer or a benign thyroid nodule (not recorded which). Some clones in this sample may be carry-over from other donors' samples.

This chain joins TRBV20-1 and TRBJ2-7, with TRBD2 identical over 7 bases. The CDR3 totals 15 residues. Germline values: CDR1 DFQATT, CDR2 SNEGSKA (reference sequence). With 1 base clipped from V and 6 bases from J, the junction kept 12 bases outside the gene matches. The CDR3 DNA follows: TGCAGTGCTAGAGCACCGGGACTATCATTGGCCGAGCAGTACTTC. This encodes CSARAPGLSLAEQYF.

The J gene is TRBJ1-2, the V gene TRBV7-6; D is ambiguous. This CDR3 is built from 13 residues. V lost 2 bases to trimming and J lost 0 bases, with 4 bases between them. Germline CDR1 SGHVS, CDR2 FNYEAQ. The CDR3: CASSLYPNYGYTF. Written as DNA, the CDR3 is TGTGCCAGCAGCTTATATCCTAACTATGGCTACACCTTC.

There are many counts of this clone. J is TRBJ1-1 and V is TRBV2; 10 bases are shared with TRBD1. The V and J ends lost 5 bases and 5 bases, in that order; junction bases with no gene match: 8. Looked up from germline, CDR1 is SNHLY and CDR2 is FYNNEI. The CDR3 totals 15 residues. The CDR3, as DNA: TGTGCCAGCAGTCACCCGGGACAGGGGAAAACTGAAGCTTTCTTT. This translates into CASSHPGQGKTEAFF.

This clone has just one count. The junction does not match germline at one end; this may be a read error. The chain employs TRBV27 and TRBJ1-4; D not resolved. Germline V lookup: CDR1 MNHEY, CDR2 SMNVEV (reference sequence). The CDR3 is made up of 17 amino acids. DNA for the CDR3: TGTGCCAGCAGTTTATCGTACCCCGTTATTCAAAGTGAAAAGCTGTTTTTT. It yields the protein CASSLSYPVIQSEKLFF.

Judged by abundance, this clone is medium-sized. The same CDR3 also results from other DNA sequences found in this sample. The chain employs TRBV30 and TRBJ2-7, with TRBD1 matching over 7 bases. With 0 bases clipped from V and 2 bases from J, the junction kept 4 bases outside the gene matches. CDR1 and CDR2 (germline): GTSNPN, SVGIG (reference sequence). This CDR3 is 14 amino acids long. In DNA form, the CDR3 reads TGTGCCTGGAGTGTCTCCGGGACAGCCTACGAGCAGTACTTC. Amino acids: CAWSVSGTAYEQYF.

This clone occurred many times. The gene calls are TRBV15 and TRBJ2-5; no definite D call. Germline-derived CDR1 and CDR2 are LNHNV and YYDKDF (reference sequence). This CDR3 comprises 13 residues. V gave up 3 bases and J gave up 3 bases, with 8 bases separating them. The CDR3 sequence: CATSRIGEETQYF. The CDR3 DNA is TGTGCCACCAGCAGGATTGGGGAAGAGACCCAGTACTTC. The variable domain in full, completed from reference TRBV15 and TRBJ2-5, reads DAMVIQNPRYQVTQFGKPVTLSCSQTLNHNVMYWYQQKSSQAPKLLFHYYDKDFNNEADTPDNFQSRRPNTSFCFLDIRSPGLGDTAMYLCATSRIGEETQYFGPGTRLLVL.

This clone was counted ten times or more. The chain is built from TRBV28 and TRBJ2-7; 7 bases are a match to TRBD1. Germline lookup yields CDR1 MDHEN and CDR2 SYDVKM. J was trimmed by 3 bases and V by 5 bases; bases with no gene match: 13. This CDR3 contains 16 residues. CDR3 protein: CASSPQLYRQGYEQYF. The DNA of the CDR3 is TGTGCCAGCAGTCCCCAATTATATCGACAGGGCTACGAGCAGTACTTC.

This clone was counted many times. The same CDR3 arises from other DNA sequences in this sample as well. V and J are TRBV19 and TRBJ2-3, with 7 nucleotides matching TRBD1. CDR1 is LNHDA, CDR2 SQIVND, per germline (reference sequence). There are 16 residues in the CDR3. V was clipped by 5 bases and J by 6 bases; unmatched bases: 14. The CDR3 sequence: CASSLSGAGGSDTQYF. The CDR3 DNA reads TGTGCCAGTAGTTTATCTGGGGCAGGGGGTTCGGATACGCAGTATTTT.